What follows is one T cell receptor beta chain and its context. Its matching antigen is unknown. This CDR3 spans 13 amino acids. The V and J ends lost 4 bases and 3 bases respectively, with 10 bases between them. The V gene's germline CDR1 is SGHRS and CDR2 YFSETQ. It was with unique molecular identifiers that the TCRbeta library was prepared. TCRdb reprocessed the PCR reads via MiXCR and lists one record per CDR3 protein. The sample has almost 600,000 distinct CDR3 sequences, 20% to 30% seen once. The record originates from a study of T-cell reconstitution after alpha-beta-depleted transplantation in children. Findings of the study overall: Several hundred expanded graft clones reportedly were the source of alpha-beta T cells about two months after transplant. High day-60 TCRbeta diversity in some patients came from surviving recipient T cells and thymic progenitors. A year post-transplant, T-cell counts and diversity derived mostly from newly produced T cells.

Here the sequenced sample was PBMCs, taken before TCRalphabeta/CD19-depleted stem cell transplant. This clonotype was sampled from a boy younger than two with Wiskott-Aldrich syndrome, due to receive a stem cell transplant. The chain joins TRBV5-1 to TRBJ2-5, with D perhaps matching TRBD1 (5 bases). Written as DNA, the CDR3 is TGCGCCAGCAGCACGTACAGGAAAGAGACCCAGTACTTC. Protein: CASSTYRKETQYF.